What follows describes a single T cell receptor (beta chain). This CDR3 is built from 12 residues. The germline V gene has CDR1 SGHKS and CDR2 YYEKEE (reference sequence). V was shortened by 5 bases and J by 0 bases, with 4 bases between the two germline ends. TCRdb re-analysed the reads in MiXCR, keeping a single row per CDR3 protein. The sample gives approximately 97,000 distinct CDR3 sequences, roughly 30% of which show up once; less than 2.5% is in the top ten. This entry belongs to a study of type 1 regulatory T cells. The wider study: This in vitro CD4 product, T-allo10, is enriched for Tr1 cells and alloantigen-specific.

Sequences were obtained from CD4+ T cells, either the whole sample or a sorted fraction (not recorded which). The TCR originated in a human donor in good health. The chain uses TRBV5-5 and TRBJ2-3; D not certain. CDR3 residues: CASRKSTDTQYF. CDR3 bases: TGTGCCAGCAGGAAAAGCACAGATACGCAGTATTTT.